This T cell receptor (beta chain) emerged from a study of blood T cell repertoires in COVID-19. Study-level information: The United States, Italy and Spain provided the acute and convalescent COVID-19 samples. Sources were T cells, B-cell-depleted T cells, or PBMCs; the material itself was cDNA or gDNA.

Original methodology: Estimates of nucleated cell counts were drawn from the amplification of reference gene primers. Libraries were prepared by immunoSEQ multiplex PCR; TCRdb keeps only in-frame clonotypes and omits some of them. Clone size and the V and J calls come from that table; the DNA yielded D and trimming. This sample has some 210,000 clones; 92% occur once, and the top ten carry 1.2%. The CDR3 consists of 15 residues. The V end lost 4 bases, the J end lost 5 bases, and 18 bases lay between the germline ends. Germline CDR1 and CDR2: SGHRS and YFSETQ. Material for sequencing was peripheral blood. The chain combines TRBV5-1 with TRBJ2-5, with a possible D match to TRBD2 (6 bases). The receptor was derived from a man between 25 and 39 years old with acute or convalescent COVID-19. Written as DNA, the CDR3 is TGCGCCAGCAGCGCCGGGACTCCCCCCACGGAGACCCAGTACTTC. Protein product: CASSAGTPPTETQYF.